This passage covers 19 T cell receptor beta chains from one sample sequenced in a study of blood T cell repertoires in COVID-19. Libraries were prepared by immunoSEQ multiplex PCR; TCRdb keeps only in-frame clonotypes and omits some of them. The data show 240,000 or so clones, roughly four fifths seen once. Sequencing was done on a sample of peripheral blood. These receptors originate from a woman in her sixties with active or convalescent COVID-19.

There are a few counts of this clone. This chain links TRBV30 with TRBJ1-1; TRBD1 aligns across 9 bases. Germline CDR1 is GTSNPN and CDR2 is SVGIG (reference sequence). The CDR3 extends over 14 amino acids. Losses at the gene ends were 0 bases for V and 5 bases for J; bases not matched to a gene: 4. In DNA, the CDR3 is TGTGCCTGGAGTGTATACAGGGGGCGTACTGAAGCTTTCTTT. It is translated as CAWSVYRGRTEAFF.

The rearrangement joins TRBV18 to TRBJ1-5, with 11 bases lining up with TRBD1. There are 15 residues in the CDR3. Germline V lookup: CDR1 KGHSH, CDR2 LQKENI. V dropped 4 bases and J dropped 4; count of bases not matched to a gene: 3. CDR3: CASSLGTGGNQPQHF. CDR3 nucleotide sequence: TGTGCCAGCTCACTGGGGACAGGGGGAAATCAGCCCCAGCATTTT.

The rearrangement joins TRBV19 to TRBJ2-5, with TRBD1 matching 7 bases. J was trimmed by 1 base and V by 2 bases; bases with no gene match: 4. The CDR3 contains 15 residues. Germline lookup yields CDR1 LNHDA and CDR2 SQIVND (reference sequence). CDR3 residues: CASSITGVGQETQYF. The CDR3 nucleotides read TGTGCCAGTAGTATAACAGGGGTGGGCCAAGAGACCCAGTACTTC.

The chain joins TRBV18 to TRBJ2-7; no definite D call. Germline V gene sequence: CDR1 KGHSH, CDR2 LQKENI. This CDR3 region has 12 residues. V lost 2 bases, J lost 5 bases, and 7 bases lay in between. CDR3 residues: CASSPEEHEQYF. CDR3 nucleotide sequence: TGTGCCAGCTCACCAGAGGAGCACGAGCAGTACTTC.

The rearrangement links TRBV4-1 to TRBJ2-1, with D maybe TRBD2 (6 bases). V was cut by 2 bases and J by 0 bases, with 14 bases left in between. The CDR3 is made up of 17 amino acids. Per germline, CDR1 MGHRA and CDR2 YSYEKL. In nucleotides, the CDR3 is TGCGCCAGCAGCCAATGGGCGGGGCTAAGCTCCTACAATGAGCAGTTCTTC. It yields the protein CASSQWAGLSSYNEQFF.

The rearrangement joins TRBV29-1 to TRBJ1-2, with unresolved D. V was cut by 2 bases and J by 8 bases, with 15 bases left in between. The CDR3 runs 13 residues. Germline values: CDR1 SQVTM, CDR2 ANQGSEA. Written as DNA, the CDR3 is TGCAGCGTTGAAATACAGCGGGCTTGGGGCTACACCTTC. Protein sequence: CSVEIQRAWGYTF.

V and J are TRBV9 and TRBJ2-1; D is unclear. V was clipped by 0 bases and J by 1 base, with 8 bases between them. Germline V gene lookup returns CDR1 SGDLS and CDR2 YYNGEE. The CDR3 sequence is 15 residues long. CDR3 in DNA: TGTGCCAGCAGCGTAGATCCGGGTTCCTACAATGAGCAGTTCTTC. Protein product: CASSVDPGSYNEQFF.

The chain links TRBV2 to TRBJ1-3; D is unclear. CDR3 size: 16 residues. The germline V gene encodes CDR1 SNHLY and CDR2 FYNNEI. The V and J ends lost 2 bases and 0 bases respectively, with 11 bases between them. This chain's CDR3 is CASSESEVPSGNTIYF. As DNA, the CDR3 is TGTGCCAGCAGTGAAAGTGAGGTGCCCTCTGGAAACACCATATATTTT. Full variable domain (remainder filled in from reference TRBV2 and TRBJ1-3): EPEVTQTPSHQVTQMGQEVILRCVPISNHLYFYWYRQILGQKVEFLVSFYNNEISEKSEIFDDQFSVERPDGSNFTLKIRSTKLEDSAMYFCASSESEVPSGNTIYFGEGSWLTVV.

This clone was seen just once. The CDR3 DNA follows: TGTGCCAGCAGCTTAGGAAGCGGGGGAACCTACGAGCAGTACTTC. This translates into CASSLGSGGTYEQYF. This chain joins TRBV11-1 and TRBJ2-7; 8 bases are a match to TRBD2. There are 15 residues in the CDR3. With 1 base clipped from V and 2 bases from J, the junction kept 4 bases outside the gene matches. From germline, CDR1 is SGHAT and CDR2 FQDESV (reference sequence).

The V and J genes are TRBV6-4 and TRBJ2-1; TRBD1 might be the D (5 bases). Trimming took 4 bases from V and 2 from J, leaving 12 bases between them. Germline loops: CDR1 MRHNA, CDR2 SNTAGT. This CDR3 spans 15 amino acids. The CDR3 loop reads CASSAVTGAYNEQFF. Written as DNA, the CDR3 is TGTGCCAGCAGTGCTGTCACAGGTGCCTACAATGAGCAGTTCTTC.

The chain couples TRBV12-5 to TRBJ2-7, with D possibly TRBD1 on 6 matching bases. The V end lost 9 bases, the J end lost 1 base, and 13 bases lay between the germline ends. Germline CDR1 is LGHNT and CDR2 is FRNRAP. CDR3 size: 13 residues. The CDR3 is CASLGTNSYEQYF. CDR3 coding DNA: TGTGCTAGCCTGGGGACAAATTCCTACGAGCAGTACTTC.

This clone was observed a handful of times. The rearrangement links TRBV3-1 (or the pseudogene TRBV3-2) to TRBJ2-5; TRBD2 might be the D (6 bases). The CDR3 covers 15 residues. Germline V gene data show CDR1 as LGHDT and CDR2 as YNNKEL (reference sequence). The V and J ends lost 1 base and 5 bases respectively, with 14 bases between them. The CDR3 DNA reads as TGTGCCAGCAGCCAAGCGGGGGTAATGGGGGAGACCCAGTACTTC. Its protein product is CASSQAGVMGETQYF.

J is TRBJ2-2 and V is TRBV5-1, with D uncertain. The length of the CDR3 is 15 residues. V gave up 0 bases and J gave up 2 bases, with 8 bases separating them. Germline CDR1 is SGHRS and CDR2 is YFSETQ. The CDR3 coding sequence is TGCGCCAGCAGCTTGGCTTGGGCCAACACCGGGGAGCTGTTTTTT. It yields the protein CASSLAWANTGELFF.

DNA for the CDR3: TGTGCCAGCAGCCCCATTGGGAGAGGGAGCGAGCAGTACTTC. Its protein product is CASSPIGRGSEQYF. The chain carries TRBV5-6 and TRBJ2-7, with D perhaps TRBD2 (5 bases). Trimming left V 4 bases short and J 6 bases short, with 17 bases between. CDR3 length: 14 amino acids. CDR1 SGHDT and CDR2 YYEEEE come from the germline V gene.

In nucleotides, the CDR3 is TGTGCCAGCTCACAAAGGGGGACGGGCAATGAAAAACTGTTTTTT. Translation: CASSQRGTGNEKLFF. J is TRBJ1-4 and V is TRBV18; the D gene is possibly TRBD1 (6 bases). This CDR3 spans 15 amino acids. V was trimmed by 4 bases and J by 5 bases, leaving 14 bases between them. Looked up from germline, CDR1 is KGHSH and CDR2 is LQKENI.

Comments on this clone: A junction boundary mismatches the germline segment, possibly from a read error. The chain recombines TRBV7-7 with TRBJ2-2, with a tentative D call TRBD2 (7 bases). The CDR3 extends over 16 amino acids. Germline loops: CDR1 SSHAT, CDR2 FNYEAQ (reference sequence). CDR3 residues: CASSPIGGVNTGELFF. In DNA form, the CDR3 reads TGTGCTAGCAGCCCCATAGGGGGGGTGAACACCGGGGAGCTGTTTTTT.

The rearrangement uses TRBV2 and TRBJ2-1; 7 bases agree with TRBD1. This CDR3 has 16 residues. From germline, CDR1 is SNHLY and CDR2 FYNNEI. V was pared by 4 bases and J by 4 bases, with 10 bases of the junction left unmatched. The CDR3 region has the DNA TGTGCCAGCAGTGTGATCCCCCAGGGGGAGTACAATGAGCAGTTCTTC. Residues: CASSVIPQGEYNEQFF.

This sequence joins TRBV2 and TRBJ2-7; possible D gene TRBD2, 5 bases. This CDR3 has 13 amino acids. Between the trimmed V and J ends, which lost 4 bases and 7 bases, there was a span of 14 bases. Per the germline V gene, CDR1 is SNHLY and CDR2 is FYNNEI. The CDR3, as DNA: TGTGCCAGCAGTGTCCAGCGGTCGGGAGAGCAGTACTTC. Its translation: CASSVQRSGEQYF. The entire variable domain, with the rest obtained from reference TRBV2 and TRBJ2-7, is as follows: EPEVTQTPSHQVTQMGQEVILRCVPISNHLYFYWYRQILGQKVEFLVSFYNNEISEKSEIFDDQFSVERPDGSNFTLKIRSTKLEDSAMYFCASSVQRSGEQYFGPGTRLTVT.

V is TRBV2 and J is TRBJ1-2; the match to TRBD1 covers 7 bases. There are 14 residues in the CDR3. Germline V CDR1 and CDR2: SNHLY, FYNNEI. The ends lost 6 bases at V and 0 bases at J; junction bases unmatched: 4. In nucleotides, the CDR3 is TGTGCCAGCAGAGGGACAGTCTCTAACTATGGCTACACCTTC. This translates into CASRGTVSNYGYTF.